This T cell receptor beta chain was sequenced in a study of vaccination effects on CD4 cells after COVID-19. This clone was seen just once. Its target is unknown. Sequenced by immunoSEQ multiplex PCR; TCRdb stores in-frame clones only, minus some. The data contain around 24,000 clones, roughly 79% of them singletons. Antigen-specific CD4+ T cells were expanded with viral peptide pools in the ViraFEST assay before sequencing. Once cultured for roughly nine days, the cells underwent separation to obtain CD4+ T cells. The cohort was immunized with two doses of either the BNT162b2 or mRNA-1273 vaccine. Between the trimmed V and J ends, which lost 7 bases and 2 bases, there was a span of 11 bases. Germline loops: CDR1 WNHNN, CDR2 SYGVQD (reference sequence). This CDR3 region has 14 residues.

The source was CD4+ T cells from PBMCs cultured with SARS-CoV-2 spike peptides, collected after COVID-19 vaccination. The rearrangement joins TRBV10-1 to TRBJ2-2, with a possible D match to TRBD1 (5 bases). This receptor was taken from a human donor who received a COVID-19 vaccine. Some clones in this sample may be carry-over from other donors' samples. CDR3 sequence (DNA): TGCGCCAGCATGGACACACGAAACACCGGGGAGCTGTTTTTT. This gives the protein CASMDTRNTGELFF.